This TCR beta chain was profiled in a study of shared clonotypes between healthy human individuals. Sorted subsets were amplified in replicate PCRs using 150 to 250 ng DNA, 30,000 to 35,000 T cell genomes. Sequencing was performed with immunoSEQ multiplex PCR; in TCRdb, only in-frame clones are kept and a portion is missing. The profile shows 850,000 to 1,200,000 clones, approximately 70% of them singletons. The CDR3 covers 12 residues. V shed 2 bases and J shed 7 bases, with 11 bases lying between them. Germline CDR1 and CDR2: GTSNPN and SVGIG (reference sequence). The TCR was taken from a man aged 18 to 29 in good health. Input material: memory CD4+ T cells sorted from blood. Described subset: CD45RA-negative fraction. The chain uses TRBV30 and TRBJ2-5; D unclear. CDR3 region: CAWSKGLVTQYF. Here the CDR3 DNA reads TGTGCCTGGAGTAAGGGATTGGTGACCCAGTACTTC.